This TCR beta chain was observed in a study of CD8+ T cells in alopecia areata. Study context: Tofacitinib administration to treated patients was oral, at 5 to 10 mg twice daily. The study gave tofacitinib for 6 to 18 months, then 6 months off drug.

After isolation, RNA underwent reverse transcription to generate cDNA as the sequencing template. Assay used: immunoSEQ multiplex PCR; TCRdb lists only in-frame clones, some missing. The repertoire holds 180,000 or so clones, roughly 59% seen once, with under 2% in the top ten. Study-wide results and limits: Sequencing of scalp tissue also captures the resident alphabeta T cells of normal skin.

The germline V gene has CDR1 MNHNS and CDR2 SASEGT. The length of the CDR3 is 15 residues. V was cut by 1 base and J by 4 bases, with 8 bases left in between. For this clone: Its antigen is currently unknown.

Researchers picked out CD4+ and CD8+ T cells from PBMCs by sorting. The origin of this receptor is a human donor with alopecia areata. The sample consisted of CD4+ T cells sorted from blood, taken at week 0. The V call is TRBV6-1, the J call TRBJ1-6; no reliable D call. In nucleotides, the CDR3 is TGTGCCAGCAGTGAAGGTCAAACTTATAATTCACCCCTCCACTTT. It encodes CASSEGQTYNSPLHF.